The next 28 T cell receptor beta chains were all read from a single sample in a study of cytomegalovirus exposure and HLA in healthy donors. The PCR contained 60 Vbeta and 13 Jbeta primers. The protocol was immunoSEQ multiplex PCR, while the TCRdb copy is restricted to in-frame clones and leaves out a portion. The sample shows over 200,000 clones, 82% of them seen only once. Sequenced material: PBMCs. The receptors come from a woman in her thirties or forties in good health and CMV-seropositive.

The chain joins TRBV5-1 to TRBJ2-5, with TRBD2 identical over 11 bases. This CDR3 region has 15 residues. The V and J ends lost 5 bases and 0 bases, in that order; junction bases with no gene match: 3. The germline gives CDR1 SGHRS, CDR2 YFSETQ. This chain's CDR3 is CASRGLAAYQETQYF. CDR3 nucleotide sequence: TGCGCCAGCAGGGGACTAGCGGCGTACCAAGAGACCCAGTACTTC.

Regarding this clone: One end of the junction fails to match germline, which may point to a read error. V is TRBV7-9 and J is TRBJ2-7, with D possibly being TRBD2 (6 bases). The CDR3 is 14 residues long. Germline-derived CDR1 and CDR2 are SEHNR and FQNEAQ (reference sequence). CDR3 bases: TGTTCCAGCACCGGAGGGCAGAGCTCCTACGAGCAGTACTTC. Its protein is CSSTGGQSSYEQYF. Supplemented by reference TRBV7-9 and TRBJ2-7, the full variable domain reads DTGVSQNPRHKITKRGQNVTFRCDPISEHNRLYWYRQTLGQGPEFLTYFQNEAQLEKSRLLSDRFSAERPKGSFSTLEIQRTEQGDSAMYLCSSTGGQSSYEQYFGPGTRLTVT.

The chain employs TRBV6-1 and TRBJ2-1, with unresolved D. The CDR3 extends over 11 amino acids. Looked up from germline, CDR1 is MNHNS and CDR2 is SASEGT. Trimming cost V 5 bases and J 7 bases, with 6 bases left between them. DNA of the CDR3: TGTGCCAGCAGTCGGTCTAATGAGCAGTTCTTC. Residues: CASSRSNEQFF.

This chain connects TRBV19 to TRBJ1-1; TRBD1 aligns across 8 bases. Germline V CDR1 and CDR2: LNHDA, SQIVND (reference sequence). V shed 11 bases, J shed 1 base, and the junction held 6 bases outside the gene matches. The CDR3 is made up of 13 amino acids. CDR3 DNA: TGTGCCGCTCGGGGGACAGGGAACACTGAAGCTTTCTTT. Protein product: CAARGTGNTEAFF.

The chain employs TRBV5-5 and TRBJ1-6, with unresolved D. Trimming cost V 2 bases and J 6 bases, with 12 bases left between them. Germline CDR1 SGHKS, CDR2 YYEKEE (reference sequence). The length of the CDR3 is 15 residues. CDR3 in DNA: TGTGCCAGCAGCTTCATATGGCAGATTAATTCACCCCTCCACTTT. Translation gives CASSFIWQINSPLHF.

The chain joins TRBV7-3 to TRBJ2-4; D is perhaps TRBD2 (6 bases). The CDR3 runs to 14 residues. CDR1 and CDR2 from the germline V gene are SGHTA and FQGTGA. The V and J ends lost 5 bases and 9 bases respectively, with 17 bases between them. CDR3 in amino acids: CASSAGHSGGIQYF. Written as DNA, the CDR3 is TGTGCCAGCAGCGCCGGACACTCCGGGGGCATTCAGTACTTC.

This chain links TRBV11-2 with TRBJ2-7; weak D call: TRBD1 (5 bases). The CDR3 spans 13 residues. The germline V gene encodes CDR1 SGHAT and CDR2 FQNNGV. V was shortened by 3 bases and J by 0 bases, with 6 bases between the two germline ends. For the CDR3, the DNA is TGTGCCAGCAGCTTCGGACACTCCTACGAGCAGTACTTC. Translation gives CASSFGHSYEQYF.

This rearrangement joins TRBV19 to TRBJ2-6; D is perhaps TRBD2 (5 bases). Trimming took 5 bases from V and 4 from J, leaving 18 bases between them. This CDR3 region has 17 residues. Per the germline V gene, CDR1 is LNHDA and CDR2 is SQIVND (reference sequence). The CDR3 region has the DNA TGTGCCAGTAGTTTACGGACGGGGATGAGGGGGGCCAACGTCCTGACTTTC. Amino acid sequence: CASSLRTGMRGANVLTF.

The chain recombines TRBV19 with TRBJ2-1, with 10 bases fitting TRBD2. In germline, CDR1 is LNHDA, CDR2 SQIVND (reference sequence). This CDR3 comprises 14 residues. J gave up 0 bases and V 7 bases, and 0 bases lay outside the gene matches. CDR3 sequence (DNA): TGTGCCAGTATAGCGGGAGGCTCCTACAATGAGCAGTTCTTC. Encoded protein: CASIAGGSYNEQFF.

This clone was found once. This chain uses TRBV6-1 with TRBJ2-1, with D possibly matching TRBD2 (6 bases). The V end lost 5 bases, the J end lost 5 bases, and 16 bases lay between the germline ends. Germline values: CDR1 MNHNS, CDR2 SASEGT. There are 15 residues in the CDR3. The CDR3 DNA reads TGTGCCAGCAGTCCTCGAGGGAGGCCGGACAATGAGCAGTTCTTC. This codes for CASSPRGRPDNEQFF.

V and J are TRBV5-1 and TRBJ2-7; TRBD1 matches at 9 bases. This CDR3 has 16 residues. Germline V lookup: CDR1 SGHRS, CDR2 YFSETQ. V dropped 1 base and J dropped 1; count of bases not matched to a gene: 6. This CDR3 reads CASSLWGGTGSYEQYF. In DNA form, the CDR3 reads TGCGCCAGCAGCTTGTGGGGGGGGACAGGGTCCTACGAGCAGTACTTC. Based on the CDR3 plus reference TRBV5-1 and TRBJ2-7, the full variable domain is KAGVTQTPRYLIKTRGQQVTLSCSPISGHRSVSWYQQTPGQGLQFLFEYFSETQRNKGNFPGRFSGRQFSNSRSEMNVSTLELGDSALYLCASSLWGGTGSYEQYFGPGTRLTVT.

DNA for the CDR3: TGCGCCAGCAGCAACACGGGACAGGGGGCGGTCGGGGAGCTGTTTTTT. It codes for CASSNTGQGAVGELFF. The rearrangement links TRBV5-1 to TRBJ2-2; TRBD1 agrees at 12 bases. Germline V gene lookup returns CDR1 SGHRS and CDR2 YFSETQ. CDR3 length: 16 amino acids. The V segment lost 4 bases and the J segment 7 bases; nucleotides outside the gene matches: 8.

This sequence joins TRBV6-6 and TRBJ2-3, with D possibly matching TRBD2 (6 bases). The V end was cut by 0 bases, the J end by 2 bases, with 12 bases between. CDR3 length: 16 amino acids. CDR1 is MNHNY and CDR2 is SVGAGI in the germline V gene (reference sequence). CDR3 coding DNA: TGTGCCAGCAGTTACTCGAGTGCGCGGGACACAGATACGCAGTATTTT. It is translated as CASSYSSARDTDTQYF.

This chain links TRBV7-9 with TRBJ1-2; 7 bases fit TRBD1. The germline V gene encodes CDR1 SEHNR and CDR2 FQNEAQ (reference sequence). CDR3 size: 15 residues. With 6 bases clipped from V and 3 bases from J, the junction kept 10 bases outside the gene matches. In nucleotides, the CDR3 is TGTGCCAGCAGACCCCGACAGGGTCGGGACTATGGCTACACCTTC. It translates to CASRPRQGRDYGYTF.

The CDR3 coding sequence is TGCGCCAGCAGCTGGGTGACAGGGAGAAGCACAGATACGCAGTATTTT. Its protein is CASSWVTGRSTDTQYF. This chain connects TRBV5-1 to TRBJ2-3, with TRBD1 matching over 7 bases. The CDR3 has 16 amino acids. V lost 3 bases and J lost 0; bases outside the gene matches: 7. CDR1 and CDR2 (germline): SGHRS, YFSETQ.

This sequence joins TRBV6-5 and TRBJ2-2; 10 positions agree with TRBD2. V lost 10 bases and J lost 1; bases outside the gene matches: 3. This CDR3 region has 14 residues. Germline V gene sequence: CDR1 MNHEY, CDR2 SVGAGI. In DNA form, the CDR3 reads TGTGCCATTTCTAGCGGGAGGAACACCGGGGAGCTGTTTTTT. Its translation: CAISSGRNTGELFF.

This chain links TRBV5-8 with TRBJ1-5; tentatively, D is TRBD1 (6 bases). The V gene lost 7 bases and the J gene lost 6 bases, with 14 bases spanning the gap. This CDR3 region has 13 residues. CDR1 is SGHTS, CDR2 YDEGEE, per germline. CDR3: CASEKQGTQPQHF. CDR3 nucleotides: TGTGCCAGCGAGAAGCAGGGGACTCAGCCCCAGCATTTT.

CDR3 nucleotide sequence: TGTGCCAGCAGGCCGGGACAGGGGTATTATGGCTACACCTTC. Translating it yields CASRPGQGYYGYTF. V is TRBV27 and J is TRBJ1-2; 10 bases line up with TRBD1. The trim removed 6 bases at V and 5 bases at J, leaving 6 bases unmatched. Germline CDR1 reads MNHEY; CDR2 reads SMNVEV (reference sequence). The CDR3 loop spans 14 amino acids.

This clone was recorded only once. The chain recombines TRBV5-1 with TRBJ1-6; 10 bases map to TRBD1. The CDR3 totals 14 residues. The trim removed 4 bases at V and 8 bases at J, leaving 3 bases unmatched. CDR1 is SGHRS, CDR2 YFSETQ, per germline. In DNA, the CDR3 is TGCGCCAGCAGCGAGACAGGGGGCGATTCACCCCTCCACTTT. Its translation is CASSETGGDSPLHF.

The chain recombines TRBV5-4 with TRBJ2-3, with TRBD2 identical over 12 bases. Per germline, CDR1 SGHNT and CDR2 YYREEE (reference sequence). The ends lost 4 bases at V and 0 bases at J; junction bases unmatched: 6. The CDR3 length is 17 residues. Here the CDR3 DNA reads TGTGCCAGCAGCCGCGGACTAGCGGGGACTAGCACAGATACGCAGTATTTT. Translated: CASSRGLAGTSTDTQYF.

This clone was observed a single time. The rearrangement links TRBV2 to TRBJ1-1; 8 bases are a match to TRBD1. The CDR3 has 15 residues. Germline CDR1 is SNHLY and CDR2 is FYNNEI. After removal of 4 bases from V and 4 bases from J, the junction contained 8 bases not matched to a gene. The CDR3 coding sequence is TGTGCCAGCAGTGTCGGCAGGGGGCAAGGCACTGAAGCTTTCTTT. It specifies CASSVGRGQGTEAFF. Full variable domain (outside the CDR3, taken from reference TRBV2 and TRBJ1-1): EPEVTQTPSHQVTQMGQEVILRCVPISNHLYFYWYRQILGQKVEFLVSFYNNEISEKSEIFDDQFSVERPDGSNFTLKIRSTKLEDSAMYFCASSVGRGQGTEAFFGQGTRLTVV.

This chain connects TRBV7-9 to TRBJ2-2; no firm D call. Trimming left V 3 bases short and J 4 bases short, with 3 bases between. Looked up from germline, CDR1 is SEHNR and CDR2 is FQNEAQ (reference sequence). CDR3 length: 12 residues. Here the CDR3 DNA reads TGTGCCAGCAGCTTGAGCACCGGGGAGCTGTTTTTT. It is translated as CASSLSTGELFF.

CDR3 sequence (DNA): TGTGCCAGCAGCTCAGAGGCGGGGGCAGGCGGCTATCGAGGCTACACCTTC. Amino acids: CASSSEAGAGGYRGYTF. The chain recombines TRBV5-5 with TRBJ1-2; D might be TRBD1 (6 bases). Germline CDR1 reads SGHKS; CDR2 reads YYEKEE (reference sequence). V was pared by 3 bases and J by 8 bases, with 26 bases between. The CDR3 is 17 residues long. The variable domain in full, with the rest retrieved from reference TRBV5-5 and TRBJ1-2, is DAGVTQSPTHLIKTRGQQVTLRCSPISGHKSVSWYQQVLGQGPQFIFQYYEKEERGRGNFPDRFSARQFPNYSSELNVNALLLGDSALYLCASSSEAGAGGYRGYTFGSGTRLTVV.

This rearrangement joins TRBV28 to TRBJ1-2; TRBD1 aligns across 9 bases. Germline CDR1 is MDHEN and CDR2 is SYDVKM. This CDR3 is built from 15 residues. The V and J ends lost 1 base and 5 bases, in that order; junction bases with no gene match: 5. DNA of the CDR3: TGTGCCAGCAGTTTATCGGGACAGGGACTGTATGGCTACACCTTC. This sequence encodes CASSLSGQGLYGYTF.

The rearrangement uses TRBV7-9 and TRBJ1-1; TRBD1 matches at 9 bases. Unmatched junction bases numbered 4, after V lost 1 base and J lost 4 bases. The CDR3 has 15 residues. Germline-derived CDR1 and CDR2 are SEHNR and FQNEAQ (reference sequence). CDR3 loop: CASSLVGTGSTEAFF. The DNA for the CDR3 is TGTGCCAGCAGCTTAGTGGGGACAGGGAGCACTGAAGCTTTCTTT.

The gene calls are TRBV10-2 and TRBJ1-2, with 10 bases that match TRBD1. Germline V gene sequence: CDR1 WSHSY, CDR2 SAAADI. The CDR3 runs 12 residues. V lost 8 bases and J lost 14; bases outside the gene matches: 11. The DNA of the CDR3 is TGCGCCAGCTCTCCGGGACAGGGGCTCGATACCTTC. Encoded protein: CASSPGQGLDTF.

This clone showed up just a few times. The chain uses TRBV15 and TRBJ1-4; TRBD1 is a possible D gene (6 bases). Germline CDR1 LNHNV, CDR2 YYDKDF (reference sequence). V dropped 1 base and J dropped 7 bases, with 16 bases sitting between them. The CDR3 contains 16 residues. The CDR3 nucleotides read TGTGCCACCAGCAGAGGGGGGGGGCAGAGGAGTGAAAAACTGTTTTTT. Encoded protein: CATSRGGGQRSEKLFF.

CDR3 loop: CASNIAQGSYGYTF. The DNA of the CDR3 is TGTGCCAGCAACATTGCACAGGGTAGCTATGGCTACACCTTC. V gene TRBV6-5 combines with J gene TRBJ1-2; weak D call: TRBD1 (6 bases). CDR1 MNHEY and CDR2 SVGAGI come from the germline V gene. This CDR3 region has 14 residues. The germline V and J ends were trimmed by 7 bases and 4 bases, with 16 bases remaining between them.